What follows are 30 T cell receptor beta chains derived from one specimen sequenced in a study of blood T cells in healthy people across ages. The authors ran a second PCR of about 6 to 11 cycles using a sample-barcoded 5' primer and a J-beta primer mix. From the 5' RACE reads, TCRdb called clonotypes with MiXCR, one entry per CDR3 protein. The data show hundreds of thousands of distinct CDR3 sequences, with around a fifth seen just once and 3% to 4% held by the top ten. Sequenced input: blood. The origin of the receptors is a man aged 65 to 85 in good health.

This clonotype was seen many times. This sequence joins TRBV20-1 and TRBJ2-7; tentatively, D is TRBD1 (5 bases). With 3 bases removed from V and 0 bases from J, the gap between germline ends came to 12 bases. CDR3 length: 14 residues. The germline V gene has CDR1 DFQATT and CDR2 SNEGSKA (reference sequence). The CDR3 DNA sequence: TGCAGTGCTAGTCCTAGGGGCAGCTCCTACGAGCAGTACTTC. Residues: CSASPRGSSYEQYF.

This clonotype was seen more than once but under ten times. The chain employs TRBV10-2 and TRBJ2-2; maybe TRBD2 (7 bases). CDR1 and CDR2 from the germline V gene are WSHSY and SAAADI. This CDR3 has 14 residues. Trimming shortened V by 9 bases and J by 5 bases, and 16 bases separated the two germline ends. The DNA of the CDR3 is TGCGCCAGAGCTAGGGGGGGAGAAACCGGGGAGCTGTTTTTT. It encodes CARARGGETGELFF.

On this clonotype: A junction end diverges from the germline sequence, so it may reflect a read error. The chain couples TRBV5-1 to TRBJ2-1, with 13 bases aligning to TRBD2. The CDR3 spans 16 residues. The germline V gene has CDR1 SGHRS and CDR2 YFSETQ. The CDR3 protein is CASRGLAGPSYSEQFF. The CDR3 DNA sequence: TGCGCCAGCAGGGGACTAGCGGGGCCTTCCTACAGTGAGCAGTTCTTC. The variable domain in full, completed from reference TRBV5-1 and TRBJ2-1, reads KAGVTQTPRYLIKTRGQQVTLSCSPISGHRSVSWYQQTPGQGLQFLFEYFSETQRNKGNFPGRFSGRQFSNSRSEMNVSTLELGDSALYLCASRGLAGPSYSEQFFGPGTRLTVL.

This clonotype was counted a few times. A read error is likely, as this CDR3 ends without the conserved phenylalanine or tryptophan. This chain connects TRBV20-1 to TRBJ2-3; 14 bases are shared with TRBD2. The CDR3 runs to 15 residues. Trimming took 1 base from V and 8 from J; bases not matched to a gene: 5. Germline V gives CDR1 DFQATT, CDR2 SNEGSKA (reference sequence). CDR3 sequence (DNA): TGCAGTGCTAGAGTTGGACTAGCGGGAGGTGTTACGCAGTATCTT. It translates to CSARVGLAGGVTQYL.

This clonotype was counted between two and nine times. The CDR3 spells CASSSGDETQYF. CDR3 coding DNA: TGTGCCAGCAGCAGCGGGGATGAGACCCAGTACTTC. The chain carries TRBV13 and TRBJ2-5, with 7 bases fitting TRBD2. This CDR3 region has 12 residues. The germline gives CDR1 PRHDT, CDR2 FYEKMQ (reference sequence). V trimming: 5 bases; J trimming: 5 bases; junction bases outside the gene matches: 2.

This chain uses TRBV7-9 with TRBJ2-5, with a tentative D call TRBD1 (5 bases). This CDR3 is built from 13 residues. The germline gives CDR1 SEHNR, CDR2 FQNEAQ (reference sequence). V was clipped by 6 bases and J by 1 base, with 9 bases between them. The CDR3 loop is CASRTAPQETQYF. CDR3 nucleotide sequence: TGTGCCAGCAGGACAGCACCCCAAGAGACCCAGTACTTC.

This clonotype occurred a few times. This chain joins TRBV12-5 and TRBJ2-5, with 7 bases matching TRBD1. Germline loops: CDR1 LGHNT, CDR2 FRNRAP. V shed 2 bases, J shed 5 bases, and the junction held 8 bases outside the gene matches. CDR3 length: 15 residues. CDR3 protein: CASGLPSTGDETQYF. The CDR3, as DNA: TGTGCTAGTGGTTTGCCGTCAACAGGGGATGAGACCCAGTACTTC. Full variable domain (outside the CDR3, taken from reference TRBV12-5 and TRBJ2-5): DARVTQTPRHKVTEMGQEVTMRCQPILGHNTVFWYRQTMMQGLELLAYFRNRAPLDDSGMPKDRFSAEMPDATLATLKIQPSEPRDSAVYFCASGLPSTGDETQYFGPGTRLLVL.

V is TRBV28 and J is TRBJ2-5; 7 nucleotides line up with TRBD1. The CDR3 totals 15 residues. In germline, CDR1 is MDHEN, CDR2 SYDVKM. J gave up 0 bases and V 7 bases, and 8 bases lay outside the gene matches. The CDR3 nucleotides read TGTGCCAGCACACTGTCGGGGACAGACCAAGAGACCCAGTACTTC. It yields the protein CASTLSGTDQETQYF.

This clonotype was observed a handful of times. This sequence joins TRBV5-1 and TRBJ1-2, with D uncertain. Germline assignment: CDR1 SGHRS and CDR2 YFSETQ. V lost 0 bases to trimming and J lost 8 bases, with 20 bases between them. The CDR3 spans 16 residues. In DNA, the CDR3 is TGCGCCAGCAGCTTGGAACCGAGTGTTCGGAAGTACGGCTACACCTTC. As protein: CASSLEPSVRKYGYTF. The entire variable domain, with the rest obtained from reference TRBV5-1 and TRBJ1-2, is as follows: KAGVTQTPRYLIKTRGQQVTLSCSPISGHRSVSWYQQTPGQGLQFLFEYFSETQRNKGNFPGRFSGRQFSNSRSEMNVSTLELGDSALYLCASSLEPSVRKYGYTFGSGTRLTVV.

This clonotype was counted a few times. The CDR3 reads CASSSSIYEQFF. CDR3 DNA sequence: TGTGCCAGCTCATCTAGTATCTATGAGCAGTTCTTC. The chain is built from TRBV18 and TRBJ2-1; D not certain. Looked up from germline, CDR1 is KGHSH and CDR2 is LQKENI. The V and J ends lost 5 bases and 8 bases respectively, with 10 bases between them. CDR3 length: 12 residues.

In its sample, this clonotype was seen a few times. The V gene is TRBV4-1, the J gene TRBJ1-2; tentatively, D is TRBD1 (5 bases). The V and J ends lost 0 bases and 8 bases respectively, with 13 bases between them. The CDR3 runs 14 residues. The germline V gene encodes CDR1 MGHRA and CDR2 YSYEKL. The CDR3 region has the DNA TGCGCCAGCAGCCAAGATCCGGGACCCGCGGGCTACACCTTC. Protein: CASSQDPGPAGYTF.

This clonotype was seen more than once but under ten times. The chain uses TRBV20-1 and TRBJ2-1; unclear D gene. The V and J ends lost 6 bases and 3 bases respectively, with 15 bases between them. The CDR3 has 14 amino acids. Germline V gene sequence: CDR1 DFQATT, CDR2 SNEGSKA (reference sequence). The CDR3 DNA reads as TGCAGTGCGTGGTTTTCCCGGGTCTACAATGAGCAGTTCTTC. Amino acids: CSAWFSRVYNEQFF.

The J gene is TRBJ1-4, the V gene TRBV3-1; perhaps TRBD1 as D (6 bases). The CDR3 contains 16 residues. The ends were cut back, 0 bases at V and 4 bases at J, with 12 bases in the middle. Germline V gives CDR1 LGHDT, CDR2 YNNKEL (reference sequence). The CDR3 sequence: CASSQDGGGRNEKLFF. The DNA of the CDR3 is TGTGCCAGCAGCCAAGACGGGGGGGGCCGTAATGAAAAACTGTTTTTT.

This clonotype was counted between two and nine times. The CDR3 DNA is TGTGCCAGTCTAAAGGACAGGTCGTACTTC. Protein sequence: CASLKDRSYF. The chain is built from TRBV28 and TRBJ2-5; 7 bases align to TRBD1. There are 10 residues in the CDR3. Germline loops: CDR1 MDHEN, CDR2 SYDVKM. V shed 9 bases, J shed 13 bases, and the junction held 8 bases outside the gene matches.

As concerns this clonotype: This could be a read error, since a much larger clone is one nucleotide away. This rearrangement joins TRBV6-1 to TRBJ2-5, with TRBD2 matching 7 bases. The CDR3 totals 13 residues. Germline V gives CDR1 MNHNS, CDR2 SASEGT. The CDR3 nucleotides are TGTACCAGCAGTCGAGCGGGACAAGAGACCCAGTACTTC. The encoded protein is CTSSRAGQETQYF.

The chain links TRBV5-1 to TRBJ1-1; D not resolved. This CDR3 spans 13 amino acids. Germline V gene lookup returns CDR1 SGHRS and CDR2 YFSETQ. Deletions cut 3 bases from V and 1 base from J, with 7 bases between. The DNA of the CDR3 is TGCGCCAGCAGCTATTTGGAGAACACTGAAGCTTTCTTT. This sequence encodes CASSYLENTEAFF.

The chain has TRBV7-9 and TRBJ1-4; D unclear. V was trimmed by 1 base and J by 4 bases, leaving 13 bases between them. There are 16 residues in the CDR3. CDR1 and CDR2 (germline): SEHNR, FQNEAQ (reference sequence). CDR3 in DNA: TGTGCCAGCAGCTTAGATGGGCAGACGATTAATGAAAAACTGTTTTTT. Encoded protein: CASSLDGQTINEKLFF.

This clonotype was seen ten or more times. J is TRBJ2-3 and V is TRBV14, with D unclear. V lost 4 bases and J lost 3, with 11 bases in between. The CDR3 runs to 14 residues. The V gene's germline CDR1 is SGHDN and CDR2 FVKESK. CDR3 amino acids: CASSRHRSTDTQYF. The CDR3 bases are TGTGCCAGCAGCCGGCATAGGTCGACAGATACGCAGTATTTT.

This clonotype has more than one count but fewer than ten. The chain employs TRBV29-1 and TRBJ1-1; 8 positions match TRBD1. J gave up 4 bases and V 4 bases, and 11 bases lay outside the gene matches. The CDR3 is made up of 15 amino acids. The germline CDR1 and CDR2 sequences are SQVTM and ANQGSEA. The CDR3 reads CSVVDLSGGFTEAFF. The CDR3 DNA follows: TGCAGCGTTGTGGATTTATCAGGGGGCTTCACTGAAGCTTTCTTT. Supplemented by reference TRBV29-1 and TRBJ1-1, the full variable domain reads SAVISQKPSRDICQRGTSLTIQCQVDSQVTMMFWYRQQPGQSLTLIATANQGSEATYESGFVIDKFPISRPNLTFSTLTVSNMSPEDSSIYLCSVVDLSGGFTEAFFGQGTRLTVV.

This clonotype turned up a few times. The rearrangement uses TRBV6-2 or TRBV6-3 and TRBJ2-2; perhaps TRBD1 as D (6 bases). The CDR3 is 15 residues long. Deletions cut 9 bases from V and 4 bases from J, with 18 bases between. The germline V gene encodes CDR1 MNHEY and CDR2 SVGEGT. CDR3 protein: CARIREGETTGELFF. The CDR3 nucleotides read TGTGCCAGGATCCGAGAGGGGGAGACCACCGGGGAGCTGTTTTTT.

The CDR3: CASSPRRESEQFF. The DNA of the CDR3 is TGTGCCAGCTCACCTCGAAGGGAGAGTGAGCAGTTCTTC. The V and J genes are TRBV18 and TRBJ2-1, with D possibly matching TRBD2 (5 bases). Trimming stripped 3 bases from V and 9 bases from J, with 12 bases between. The germline V gene encodes CDR1 KGHSH and CDR2 LQKENI. This CDR3 spans 13 amino acids. The entire variable domain, with the rest obtained from reference TRBV18 and TRBJ2-1, is as follows: NAGVMQNPRHLVRRRGQEARLRCSPMKGHSHVYWYRQLPEEGLKFMVYLQKENIIDESGMPKERFSAEFPKEGPSILRIQQVVRGDSAAYFCASSPRRESEQFFGPGTRLTVL.

This clonotype has a handful of counts. CDR3 protein: CASSQVGTPVDGYTF. CDR3 DNA: TGCGCCAGCAGCCAAGTGGGGACGCCGGTGGATGGCTACACCTTC. The J gene is TRBJ1-2, the V gene TRBV4-1, with D possibly matching TRBD1 (5 bases). Deletions cut 1 base from V and 6 bases from J, with 15 bases between. CDR1 is MGHRA, CDR2 YSYEKL, per germline. The CDR3 runs 15 residues.

This chain links TRBV6-6 with TRBJ2-7; 11 bases align to TRBD2. The V gene end was trimmed by 7 bases and the J gene end by 1 base; junction bases not matched to a gene: 6. CDR1 is MNHNY and CDR2 is SVGAGI in the germline V gene (reference sequence). This CDR3 is built from 15 residues. CDR3 amino acids: CASTSTSGVSYEQYF. For the CDR3, the DNA is TGTGCCAGCACCTCGACTAGCGGGGTGTCCTACGAGCAGTACTTC.

This clonotype was detected only a few times. The chain employs TRBV7-9 and TRBJ2-5, with unresolved D. Germline-derived CDR1 and CDR2 are SEHNR and FQNEAQ (reference sequence). Trimming cost V 6 bases and J 5 bases, with 16 bases left between them. The CDR3 totals 14 residues. The CDR3 reads CASSPLNVFETQYF. Written as DNA, the CDR3 is TGTGCCAGCAGTCCCTTAAATGTTTTTGAGACCCAGTACTTC.

The chain recombines TRBV5-1 with TRBJ2-7; 7 bases line up with TRBD1. J was trimmed by 4 bases and V by 3 bases; bases with no gene match: 13. The germline gives CDR1 SGHRS, CDR2 YFSETQ. The CDR3 runs to 16 residues. This CDR3 reads CASSSGLGQVSYEQYF. The CDR3 bases are TGCGCCAGCAGCTCCGGCCTCGGACAGGTCTCATACGAGCAGTACTTC. Full variable domain (outside the CDR3, taken from reference TRBV5-1 and TRBJ2-7): KAGVTQTPRYLIKTRGQQVTLSCSPISGHRSVSWYQQTPGQGLQFLFEYFSETQRNKGNFPGRFSGRQFSNSRSEMNVSTLELGDSALYLCASSSGLGQVSYEQYFGPGTRLTVT.

This clonotype occurred a few times. The genes are TRBV20-1 and TRBJ1-2, with a tentative D call TRBD1 (5 bases). CDR3 length: 10 amino acids. Germline CDR1 DFQATT, CDR2 SNEGSKA (reference sequence). The germline V and J ends were trimmed by 5 bases and 7 bases, with 8 bases remaining between them. CDR3 bases: TGCAGTGCTCAAGGGACTGGCTACACCTTC. Protein sequence: CSAQGTGYTF.

The chain couples TRBV20-1 to TRBJ2-5; D is uncertain. The last part of the DNA fits TRBJ2-1 better; the J call may be wrong. The CDR3 covers 13 residues. The germline CDR1 and CDR2 sequences are DFQATT and SNEGSKA (reference sequence). CDR3: CSARVPAINEQFF. DNA of the CDR3: TGCAGTGCTAGAGTACCAGCCATCAATGAGCAGTTCTTC.

V gene TRBV7-2 combines with J gene TRBJ1-5; no reliable D call. This CDR3 has 14 amino acids. Germline-derived CDR1 and CDR2 are SGHTA and FQGNSA. Trimming took 1 base from V and 6 from J, leaving 10 bases between them. The CDR3 sequence: CASSLGKSGQPQHF. In nucleotides, the CDR3 is TGTGCCAGCAGCTTAGGGAAATCAGGTCAGCCCCAGCATTTT.

Ten or more counts support this clonotype. V usage is TRBV28 and J usage is TRBJ1-1, with D possibly TRBD1 on 5 matching bases. Germline-derived CDR1 and CDR2 are MDHEN and SYDVKM. This CDR3 region has 14 residues. V was cut by 6 bases and J by 5 bases, with 16 bases left in between. The CDR3 region is CASSHSPWGTEAFF. CDR3 DNA sequence: TGTGCCAGCAGCCATTCACCCTGGGGGACTGAAGCTTTCTTT. Full variable domain (outside the CDR3, taken from reference TRBV28 and TRBJ1-1): DVKVTQSSRYLVKRTGEKVFLECVQDMDHENMFWYRQDPGLGLRLIYFSYDVKMKEKGDIPEGYSVSREKKERFSLILESASTNQTSMYLCASSHSPWGTEAFFGQGTRLTVV.

The genes are TRBV12-3 or TRBV12-4 and TRBJ2-2, with TRBD2 matching 12 bases. The CDR3 runs to 16 residues. With 3 bases clipped from V and 6 bases from J, the junction kept 5 bases outside the gene matches. The CDR3 region is CASSFQTSGSPGELFF. CDR3 nucleotide sequence: TGTGCCAGCAGTTTCCAGACTAGCGGGAGTCCCGGGGAGCTGTTTTTT.